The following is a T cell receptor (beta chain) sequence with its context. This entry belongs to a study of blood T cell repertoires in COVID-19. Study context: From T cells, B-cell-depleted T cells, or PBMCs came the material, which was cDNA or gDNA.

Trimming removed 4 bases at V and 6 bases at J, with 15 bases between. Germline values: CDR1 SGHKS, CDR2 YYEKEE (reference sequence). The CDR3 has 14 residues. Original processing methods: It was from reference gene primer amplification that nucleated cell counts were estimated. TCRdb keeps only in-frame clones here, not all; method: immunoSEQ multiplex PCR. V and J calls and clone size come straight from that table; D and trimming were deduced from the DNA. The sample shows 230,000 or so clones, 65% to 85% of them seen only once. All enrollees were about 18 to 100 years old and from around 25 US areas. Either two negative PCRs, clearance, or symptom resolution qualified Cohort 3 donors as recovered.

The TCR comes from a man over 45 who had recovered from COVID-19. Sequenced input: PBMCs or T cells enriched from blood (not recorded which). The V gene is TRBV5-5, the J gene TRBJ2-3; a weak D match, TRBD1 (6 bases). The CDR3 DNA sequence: TGTGCCAGCAGCGGAGCCTACAGGGTGGATACGCAGTATTTT. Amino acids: CASSGAYRVDTQYF. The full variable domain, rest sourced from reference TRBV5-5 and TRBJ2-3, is DAGVTQSPTHLIKTRGQQVTLRCSPISGHKSVSWYQQVLGQGPQFIFQYYEKEERGRGNFPDRFSARQFPNYSSELNVNALLLGDSALYLCASSGAYRVDTQYFGPGTRLTVL.